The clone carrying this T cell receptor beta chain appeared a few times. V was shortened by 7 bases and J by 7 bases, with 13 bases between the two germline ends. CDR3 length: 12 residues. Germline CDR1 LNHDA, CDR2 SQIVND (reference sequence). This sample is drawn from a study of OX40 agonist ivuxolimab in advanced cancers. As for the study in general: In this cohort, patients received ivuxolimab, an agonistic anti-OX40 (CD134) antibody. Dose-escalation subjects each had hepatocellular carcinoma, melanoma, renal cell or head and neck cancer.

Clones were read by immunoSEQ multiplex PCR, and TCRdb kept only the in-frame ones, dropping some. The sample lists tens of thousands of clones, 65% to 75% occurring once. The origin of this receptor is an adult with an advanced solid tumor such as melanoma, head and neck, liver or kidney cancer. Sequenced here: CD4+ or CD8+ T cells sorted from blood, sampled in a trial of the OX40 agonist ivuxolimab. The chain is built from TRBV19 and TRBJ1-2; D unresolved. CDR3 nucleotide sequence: TGTGCCAGTAACCGTGACACGAGTGGCTACACCTTC. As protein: CASNRDTSGYTF. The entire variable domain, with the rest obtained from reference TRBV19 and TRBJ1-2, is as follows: DGGITQSPKYLFRKEGQNVTLSCEQNLNHDAMYWYRQDPGQGLRLIYYSQIVNDFQKGDIAEGYSVSREKKESFPLTVTSAQKNPTAFYLCASNRDTSGYTFGSGTRLTVV.